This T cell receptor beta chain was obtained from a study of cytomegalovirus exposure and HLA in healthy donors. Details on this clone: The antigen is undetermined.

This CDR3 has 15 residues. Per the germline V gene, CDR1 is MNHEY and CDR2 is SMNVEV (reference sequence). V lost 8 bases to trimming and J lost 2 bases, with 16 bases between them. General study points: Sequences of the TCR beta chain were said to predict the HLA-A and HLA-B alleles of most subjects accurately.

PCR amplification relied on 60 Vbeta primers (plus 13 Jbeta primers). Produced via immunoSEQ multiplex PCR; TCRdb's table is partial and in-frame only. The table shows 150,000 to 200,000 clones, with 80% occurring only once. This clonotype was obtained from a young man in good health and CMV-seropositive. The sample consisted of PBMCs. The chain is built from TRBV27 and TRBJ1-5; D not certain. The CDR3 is CASCLRRVCNQPQHF. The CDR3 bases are TGTGCCAGCTGCCTTAGGAGGGTGTGCAATCAGCCCCAGCATTTT.